This T cell receptor (beta chain) was captured in a study of T cells in Graves' hyperthyroidism and ophthalmopathy. Whole-study results and caveats: Most thyroid clonotypes with frequency above 0.001 were detected in blood.

Germline assignment: CDR1 DFQATT and CDR2 SNEGSKA (reference sequence). CDR3 length: 13 amino acids. Trimming took off 6 bases at V and 2 bases at J, with 13 bases between the two ends. The study enrolled patients aged 18 to 65 with newly diagnosed hyperthyroidism of under 2 months' duration. TCR beta CDR3 region amplification was performed from RNA transcripts. TCR CDR3 regions were first amplified by RT-PCR with HTBI primers. TCRdb re-analysed the multiplex PCR reads in MiXCR, keeping a single row per CDR3 protein. The sample has about 200,000 distinct CDR3 sequences; approximately 16% are singletons. On this clonotype itself: Its antigen is not identified.

This receptor was obtained from a woman aged 45-59 years with Graves' hyperthyroidism. Sequenced: blood. The chain couples TRBV20-1 to TRBJ1-2, with D hard to call. This CDR3 is CSAAGRNNYGYTF. CDR3 coding DNA: TGCAGTGCAGCGGGCCGAAACAACTATGGCTACACCTTC.